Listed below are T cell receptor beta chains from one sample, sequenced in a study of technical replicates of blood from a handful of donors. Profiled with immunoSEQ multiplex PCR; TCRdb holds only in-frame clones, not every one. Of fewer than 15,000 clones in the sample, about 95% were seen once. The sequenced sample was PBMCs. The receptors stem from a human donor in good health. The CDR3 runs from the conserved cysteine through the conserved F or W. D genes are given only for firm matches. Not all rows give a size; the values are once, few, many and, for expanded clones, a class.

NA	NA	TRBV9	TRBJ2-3	CASSSTGAVFSSTDTQYF	TGTGCCAGCAGCTCAACGGGAGCTGTTTTCTCTAGCACAGATACGCAGTATTTT
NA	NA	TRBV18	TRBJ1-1	CASSPQDTNTEAFF	TGTGCCAGCTCACCACAGGACACGAACACTGAAGCTTTCTTT
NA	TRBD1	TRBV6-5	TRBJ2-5	CASSSQGARAQYF	TGTGCCAGCAGTTCTCAGGGGGCTAGGGCCCAGTACTTC
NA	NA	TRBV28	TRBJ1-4	CASSLRGTTNEKLFF	TGTGCCAGCAGTTTAAGGGGGACAACTAATGAAAAACTGTTTTTT
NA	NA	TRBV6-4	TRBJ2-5	CASSASGTPGETQYF	TGTGCCAGCAGTGCCTCCGGGACACCCGGGGAGACCCAGTACTTC
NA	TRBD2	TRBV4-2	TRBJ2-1	CASSHYSTSGMVNEQFF	TGTGCCAGCAGCCATTACTCGACTAGCGGGATGGTCAATGAGCAGTTCTTC
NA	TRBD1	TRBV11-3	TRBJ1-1	CASSLGQGSWTEAFF	TGTGCCAGCAGCTTGGGACAGGGGTCGTGGACTGAAGCTTTCTTT
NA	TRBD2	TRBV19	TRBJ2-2	CASSIAGGPGELFF	TGTGCCAGTAGTATCGCGGGAGGGCCCGGGGAGCTGTTTTTT
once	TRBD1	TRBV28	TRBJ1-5	CASSPGTVNQPQHF	TGTGCCAGCAGTCCCGGGACAGTCAATCAGCCCCAGCATTTT
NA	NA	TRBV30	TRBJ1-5	CAWSVGVNQPQHF	TGTGCCTGGAGTGTAGGGGTCAATCAGCCCCAGCATTTT
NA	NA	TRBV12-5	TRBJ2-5	CASGPPEMLETQYF	TGTGCTAGTGGCCCCCCGGAGATGTTGGAGACCCAGTACTTC
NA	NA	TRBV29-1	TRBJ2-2	CSVAVQGAGELFF	TGCAGCGTGGCTGTACAGGGAGCCGGGGAGCTGTTTTTT
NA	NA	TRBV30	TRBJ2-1	CAWLRRSDEQFF	TGTGCCTGGCTTAGGAGATCAGATGAGCAGTTCTTC
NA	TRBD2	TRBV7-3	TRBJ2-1	CASSPRLAGGREQFF	TGTGCCAGCAGCCCCCGGCTAGCGGGAGGACGTGAGCAGTTCTTC
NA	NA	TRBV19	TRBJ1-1	CASMARTGNTEAFF	TGTGCCAGTATGGCCCGAACAGGGAACACTGAAGCTTTCTTT
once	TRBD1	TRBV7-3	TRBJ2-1	CASSLTTLDRDYNEQFF	TGTGCCAGCAGCTTAACGACGTTGGACAGGGACTACAATGAGCAGTTCTTC
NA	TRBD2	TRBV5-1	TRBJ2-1	CASRTSDAYNEQFF	TGCGCCAGCAGGACTAGCGACGCCTACAATGAGCAGTTCTTC
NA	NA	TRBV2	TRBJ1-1	CASRGETEAFF	TGTGCCAGCAGAGGGGAAACTGAAGCTTTCTTT
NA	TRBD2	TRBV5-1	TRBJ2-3	CASRISGSTDTQYF	TGCGCCAGCAGGATTAGCGGGAGCACAGATACGCAGTATTTT
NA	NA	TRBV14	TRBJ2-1	CASSQFPQGGNEQFF	TGTGCCAGCAGCCAGTTCCCCCAGGGAGGCAATGAGCAGTTCTTC
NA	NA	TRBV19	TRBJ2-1	CASSIDLASGSYNEQFF	TGTGCCAGTAGTATAGACCTAGCTTCGGGCTCCTACAATGAGCAGTTCTTC
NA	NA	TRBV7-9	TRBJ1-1	CASIFMGNTEAFF	TGTGCCAGCATATTCATGGGCAACACTGAAGCTTTCTTT
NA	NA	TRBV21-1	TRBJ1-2	CASSKGHKASLKGYGYTF	TGTGCCAGCAGCAAAGGACATAAGGCCAGCCTCAAGGGGTATGGCTACACCTTC
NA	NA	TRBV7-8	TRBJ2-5	CASSLGTSQETQYF	TGTGCCAGCAGCCTAGGGACTTCACAAGAGACCCAGTACTTC
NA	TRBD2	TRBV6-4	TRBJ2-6	CASSDGTSGSGANVLTF	TGTGCCAGCAGTGACGGGACTAGCGGCTCTGGGGCCAACGTCCTGACTTTC
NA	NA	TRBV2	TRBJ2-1	CASFLSPYNEQFF	TGTGCCAGTTTTTTGAGCCCCTACAATGAGCAGTTCTTC
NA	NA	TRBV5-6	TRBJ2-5	CASSLVQARETQYF	TGTGCCAGCAGCTTAGTACAAGCCAGGGAGACCCAGTACTTC
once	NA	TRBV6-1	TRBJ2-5	CASQPRGSQETQYF	TGTGCCAGCCAACCCCGTGGCAGTCAAGAGACCCAGTACTTC
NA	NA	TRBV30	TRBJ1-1	CAWSVRGTEAFF	TGTGCCTGGAGTGTAAGGGGCACTGAAGCTTTCTTT
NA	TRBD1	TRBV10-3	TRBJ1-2	CAIRQGAQTYGYTF	TGTGCCATCAGACAGGGGGCGCAAACCTATGGCTACACCTTC
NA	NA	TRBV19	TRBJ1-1	CASSTRPSGEAFF	TGTGCCAGTAGTACCCGGCCGAGCGGTGAAGCTTTCTTT
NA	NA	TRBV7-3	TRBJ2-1	CASSLFLAHNNEQFF	TGTGCCAGCAGCTTATTTCTAGCGCATAACAATGAGCAGTTCTTC
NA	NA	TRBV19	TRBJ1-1	CAIRREMNTEAFF	TGTGCCATCAGACGGGAGATGAACACTGAAGCTTTCTTT
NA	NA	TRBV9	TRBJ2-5	CASSVGGAQETQYF	TGTGCCAGCAGCGTAGGGGGCGCGCAGGAGACCCAGTACTTC
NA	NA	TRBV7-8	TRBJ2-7	CASSFGTTRNNEQYF	TGTGCCAGCAGCTTCGGGACGACTAGGAACAACGAGCAGTACTTC
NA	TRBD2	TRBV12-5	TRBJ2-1	CASALPGGAYNEQFF	TGTGCTAGTGCCCTACCCGGGGGGGCCTACAATGAGCAGTTCTTC
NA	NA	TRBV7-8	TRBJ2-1	CASSPLPTSNEQFF	TGTGCCAGCAGCCCCCTACCGACTAGCAATGAGCAGTTCTTC
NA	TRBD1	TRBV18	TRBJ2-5	CASSQDRGGETQYF	TGTGCCAGCTCACAAGACAGGGGAGGAGAGACCCAGTACTTC
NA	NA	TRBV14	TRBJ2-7	CASSHGQALQYF	TGTGCCAGCAGCCATGGGCAGGCCCTACAGTACTTC
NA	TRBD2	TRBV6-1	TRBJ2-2	CASRVLAGAGGELFF	TGTGCCAGCAGGGTTCTAGCGGGAGCGGGCGGGGAGCTGTTTTTT
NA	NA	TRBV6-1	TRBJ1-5	CASRDSFNQPQHF	TGTGCCAGCAGGGACAGTTTCAATCAGCCCCAGCATTTT
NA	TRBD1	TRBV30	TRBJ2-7	CATDRGYEQYF	TGTGCCACGGACAGGGGGTACGAGCAGTACTTC
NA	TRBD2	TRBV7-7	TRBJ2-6	CASSPGLAGEGGANVLTF	TGTGCCAGCAGCCCGGGACTAGCGGGAGAGGGTGGGGCCAACGTCCTGACTTTC
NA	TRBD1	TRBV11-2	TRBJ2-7	CASSLPPGQGVRNEQYF	TGTGCCAGCAGCTTACCCCCGGGACAGGGAGTCCGGAACGAGCAGTACTTC
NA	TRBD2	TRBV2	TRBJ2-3	CASSVGGSFTDTQYF	TGTGCCAGCAGTGTGGGCGGGAGCTTCACAGATACGCAGTATTTT
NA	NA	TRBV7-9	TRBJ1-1	CASSLGRGNTEAFF	TGTGCCAGCAGCTTAGGGAGGGGAAACACTGAAGCTTTCTTT
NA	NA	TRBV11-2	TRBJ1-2	CASSLDAAATTNYGYTF	TGTGCCAGCAGCTTAGACGCGGCAGCTACAACTAACTATGGCTACACCTTC
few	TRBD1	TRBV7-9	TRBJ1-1	CASSLGTAEAFF	TGTGCCAGCAGCTTGGGGACAGCTGAAGCTTTCTTT
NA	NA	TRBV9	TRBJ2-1	CASSSRQFSYNEQFF	TGTGCCAGCAGCTCCCGACAGTTCTCCTACAATGAGCAGTTCTTC
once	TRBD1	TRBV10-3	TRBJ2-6	CATSPADRGSAGANVLTF	TGTGCTACAAGTCCTGCGGACAGGGGTTCCGCTGGGGCCAACGTCCTGACTTTC
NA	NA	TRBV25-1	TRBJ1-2	CASSPDYGYTF	TGTGCCAGCAGTCCCGACTATGGCTACACCTTC
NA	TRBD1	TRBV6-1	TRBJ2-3	CASSRDRVADTQYF	TGTGCCAGCAGTCGGGACAGGGTGGCAGATACGCAGTATTTT
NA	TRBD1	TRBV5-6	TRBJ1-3	CASSLTGAGNTIYF	TGTGCCAGCAGCTTGACAGGGGCTGGAAACACCATATATTTT
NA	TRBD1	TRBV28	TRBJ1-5	CASSTTGSYYSNQPQHF	TGTGCCAGCAGCACGACAGGGAGCTATTATAGCAATCAGCCCCAGCATTTT